Presented here are 32 T cell receptor beta chains from one specimen sequenced in a study of blood T cells in healthy people across ages. Then a second PCR, running about 7 to 11 cycles, was carried out with a sample-barcoded 5' primer and a J-beta primer mix. TCRdb analysed the 5' RACE reads with MiXCR anew, one entry per CDR3 protein. The sample has some 900,000 distinct CDR3 sequences; roughly 26% are singletons. Material: blood. Receptors were obtained from an elderly woman in good health.

Details on this clonotype: The junction departs from germline at one end; a sequencing error may be responsible. V and J are TRBV7-2 and TRBJ2-7; D gene uncertain. From germline, CDR1 is SGHTA and CDR2 FQGNSA. The CDR3 is made up of 11 amino acids. The CDR3 DNA follows: TGTGCCGGCAGCCTCAGGCTCGAGCAGTACTTC. This codes for CAGSLRLEQYF.

The rearrangement uses TRBV21-1 and TRBJ1-5; TRBD1 was called by the table and not checked on the DNA. TRBV21-1 is termed a pseudogene. The CDR3 runs to 15 residues. CDR3: CASSKRQKSNQPQHF. CDR3 nucleotides: TGTGCCAGCAGCAAACGACAGAAGAGCAATCAGCCCCAGCATTTT.

This clonotype was counted many times. The chain joins TRBV19 to TRBJ1-5, with 12 bases identical to TRBD1. Unmatched junction bases numbered 6, after V lost 4 bases and J lost 5 bases. Germline assignment: CDR1 LNHDA and CDR2 SQIVND (reference sequence). The CDR3 loop spans 16 amino acids. CDR3 nucleotides: TGTGCCAGTAGTAGGGGGACAGGGGGCGGAGATCAGCCCCAGCATTTT. Amino acids: CASSRGTGGGDQPQHF.

This clonotype has a count of ten or more. The chain has TRBV7-2 and TRBJ2-7; unclear D gene. Germline V gives CDR1 SGHTA, CDR2 FQGNSA. V dropped 5 bases and J dropped 1 base, with 18 bases sitting between them. The CDR3 covers 16 residues. This CDR3 is CASSPGRSRSSYEQYF. In nucleotides, the CDR3 is TGTGCCAGCAGCCCGGGCAGAAGCAGATCATCCTACGAGCAGTACTTC.

This clonotype was seen ten or more times. V is TRBV6-5 and J is TRBJ2-3, with no clear D. V was clipped by 6 bases and J by 3 bases, with 13 bases between them. This CDR3 has 14 residues. Germline V gene data show CDR1 as MNHEY and CDR2 as SVGAGI. CDR3 nucleotide sequence: TGTGCCAGCAGCCAAAAGTTGGGTACAGATACGCAGTATTTT. Translation gives CASSQKLGTDTQYF.

This clonotype was recorded many times. The DNA of the CDR3 is TGTGCCAGCAGGGGGCCGACCTACGAGCAGTACTTC. It yields the protein CASRGPTYEQYF. The chain combines TRBV6-6 with TRBJ2-7; maybe TRBD1 (5 bases). The CDR3 totals 12 residues. Trimming took off 6 bases at V and 2 bases at J, with 8 bases between the two ends. Per germline, CDR1 MNHNY and CDR2 SVGAGI (reference sequence).

This clonotype was observed many times. The rearrangement joins TRBV28 to TRBJ1-4; D may be TRBD1 (6 bases). This CDR3 spans 15 amino acids. V was pared by 3 bases and J by 6 bases, with 14 bases between. CDR1 is MDHEN and CDR2 is SYDVKM in the germline V gene. CDR3 bases: TGTGCCAGCAGTTTTTCGGAAGGGGGTTATGAAAAACTGTTTTTT. Encoded protein: CASSFSEGGYEKLFF.

This clonotype was seen repeatedly, ten times or more. V usage is TRBV5-1 and J usage is TRBJ2-3; D is possibly TRBD2 (6 bases). Germline V gives CDR1 SGHRS, CDR2 YFSETQ. The V end was cut by 7 bases, the J end by 5 bases, with 26 bases between. The CDR3 is made up of 17 amino acids. This CDR3 is CASRLRLDRGQGDTQYF. As DNA, the CDR3 is TGCGCCAGCCGCCTTCGACTAGACCGGGGTCAAGGAGATACGCAGTATTTT. Full variable domain (rest looked up from reference TRBV5-1 and TRBJ2-3): KAGVTQTPRYLIKTRGQQVTLSCSPISGHRSVSWYQQTPGQGLQFLFEYFSETQRNKGNFPGRFSGRQFSNSRSEMNVSTLELGDSALYLCASRLRLDRGQGDTQYFGPGTRLTVL.

As concerns this clonotype: A read error is possible here, since a much larger clone lies one base away. The rearrangement joins TRBV15 to TRBJ1-1, with D unresolved. CDR1 is LNHNV, CDR2 YYDKDF, per germline (reference sequence). V was shortened by 1 base and J by 6 bases, with 6 bases between the two germline ends. The CDR3 sequence is 12 residues long. CDR3 amino acids: CATSRVNAEAFF. The CDR3 nucleotides read TGTGCCACCAGCAGAGTCAACGCTGAAGCTTTCTTT. The entire variable domain, with the rest obtained from reference TRBV15 and TRBJ1-1, is as follows: DAMVIQNPRYQVTQFGKPVTLSCSQTLNHNVMYWYQQKSSQAPKLLFHYYDKDFNNEADTPDNFQSRRPNTSFCFLDIRSPGLGDTAMYLCATSRVNAEAFFGQGTRLTVV.

This clonotype turned up a few times. The J gene is TRBJ1-2, the V gene TRBV10-3; 8 nucleotides align to TRBD1. With 2 bases clipped from V and 6 bases from J, the junction kept 5 bases outside the gene matches. The CDR3 covers 14 residues. Germline CDR1 is ENHRY and CDR2 is SYGVKD. CDR3 bases: TGTGCCATCAGTGAGGCGGACAGGGTTAATGGCTACACCTTC. Residues: CAISEADRVNGYTF.

The chain joins TRBV5-1 to TRBJ1-1, with D perhaps matching TRBD1 (6 bases). V lost 0 bases, J lost 1 base, and 13 bases lay in between. CDR3 length equals 16 residues. Germline assignment: CDR1 SGHRS and CDR2 YFSETQ. The CDR3 protein is CASSLDAGTTNTEAFF. The CDR3, as DNA: TGCGCCAGCAGCTTGGATGCCGGGACAACGAACACTGAAGCTTTCTTT. Full variable domain (rest looked up from reference TRBV5-1 and TRBJ1-1): KAGVTQTPRYLIKTRGQQVTLSCSPISGHRSVSWYQQTPGQGLQFLFEYFSETQRNKGNFPGRFSGRQFSNSRSEMNVSTLELGDSALYLCASSLDAGTTNTEAFFGQGTRLTVV.

V is TRBV12-3 or TRBV12-4 and J is TRBJ1-2; D is uncertain. The ends were cut back, 3 bases at V and 8 bases at J, with 13 bases in the middle. CDR3 length: 13 residues. The CDR3 here is CASSLGQPLGYTF. As DNA, the CDR3 is TGTGCCAGCAGTTTGGGCCAACCCCTCGGCTACACCTTC.

The J gene is TRBJ1-5, the V gene TRBV6-2 or TRBV6-3, with D uncertain. The CDR3 has 14 amino acids. V lost 6 bases and J 0 bases, leaving 9 bases between the germline ends. The germline CDR1 and CDR2 sequences are MNHEY and SVGEGT. The CDR3 DNA reads as TGTGCCAGCAGGCCGGGAAATAGCAATCAGCCCCAGCATTTT. Residues: CASRPGNSNQPQHF.

This CDR3 is CASSYEGTNTGELFF. In DNA form, the CDR3 reads TGTGCCAGCAGTTACGAGGGCACGAACACCGGGGAGCTGTTTTTT. The chain joins TRBV6-6 to TRBJ2-2, with D possibly matching TRBD2 (5 bases). V dropped 2 bases and J dropped 0 bases, with 7 bases sitting between them. Germline V gene sequence: CDR1 MNHNY, CDR2 SVGAGI (reference sequence). The CDR3 has 15 residues.

The J gene is TRBJ1-1, the V gene TRBV6-5; D unclear. Between the trimmed V and J ends, which lost 6 bases and 0 bases, there was a span of 11 bases. The CDR3 contains 14 residues. Looked up from germline, CDR1 is MNHEY and CDR2 is SVGAGI. The CDR3 spells CASSPGALNTEAFF. DNA of the CDR3: TGTGCCAGCAGCCCAGGAGCCTTGAACACTGAAGCTTTCTTT.

This clonotype was detected a few times. This rearrangement joins TRBV20-1 to TRBJ1-6, with D uncertain. The CDR3 spans 14 residues. V was clipped by 3 bases and J by 4 bases, with 10 bases between them. Germline CDR1 is DFQATT and CDR2 is SNEGSKA (reference sequence). The CDR3, as DNA: TGCAGTGCTAGGGTACCCCTATATAATTCACCCCTCCACTTT. This codes for CSARVPLYNSPLHF.

The chain links TRBV28 to TRBJ2-3; D is undetermined. The CDR3 spans 14 residues. Trimming removed 2 bases at V and 6 bases at J, with 12 bases between. Per the germline V gene, CDR1 is MDHEN and CDR2 is SYDVKM. CDR3 loop: CASSLVPPGDTQYF. As DNA, the CDR3 is TGTGCCAGCAGTTTAGTCCCCCCGGGCGATACGCAGTATTTT.

The rearrangement uses TRBV20-1 and TRBJ2-7, with D possibly being TRBD1 or TRBD2 (5 bases each). CDR3 length: 15 amino acids. Germline CDR1 reads DFQATT; CDR2 reads SNEGSKA (reference sequence). Trimming took off 3 bases at V and 2 bases at J, with 17 bases between the two ends. CDR3 coding DNA: TGCAGTGCTAGGTCACCGGGACGCAGCCCCTACGAGCAGTACTTC. Its translation is CSARSPGRSPYEQYF.

The chain carries TRBV4-2 and TRBJ1-1; D is perhaps TRBD1 (5 bases). Germline values: CDR1 LGHNA, CDR2 YNFKEQ. The ends were cut back, 3 bases at V and 7 bases at J, with 12 bases in the middle. CDR3 size: 13 residues. This chain's CDR3 is CASSQAGALEAFF. The DNA for the CDR3 is TGTGCCAGCAGCCAGGCCGGGGCGCTTGAAGCTTTCTTT.

This clonotype was seen a handful of times. The chain uses TRBV7-6 and TRBJ2-3, with D perhaps matching TRBD2 (6 bases). Germline V lookup: CDR1 SGHVS, CDR2 FNYEAQ. The germline V and J ends were trimmed by 5 bases and 7 bases, with 16 bases remaining between them. The CDR3 consists of 14 residues. CDR3 in amino acids: CASSAQTSFNTQYF. The CDR3, as DNA: TGTGCCAGCAGCGCGCAGACTAGTTTTAATACGCAGTATTTT.

V gene TRBV5-1 combines with J gene TRBJ2-1; the D call may be TRBD1 or TRBD2 (6 bases each). This CDR3 is 13 amino acids long. V shed 0 bases and J shed 9 bases, with 10 bases lying between them. CDR1 is SGHRS and CDR2 is YFSETQ in the germline V gene. CDR3 DNA sequence: TGCGCCAGCAGCTTGGAAGGGGGGACTGAGCAGTTCTTC. Translated, it gives CASSLEGGTEQFF.

This clonotype qualifies as medium-sized. The chain employs TRBV7-2 and TRBJ2-5, with 7 nucleotides matching TRBD1. Unmatched junction bases numbered 5, after V lost 8 bases and J lost 2 bases. The CDR3 sequence is 13 residues long. Germline V CDR1 and CDR2: SGHTA, FQGNSA. Here the CDR3 DNA reads TGTGCCAGCGGTAGGGACAGTCAAGAGACCCAGTACTTC. It yields the protein CASGRDSQETQYF.

CDR3 nucleotide sequence: TGCGCCAGCAGCCCCGGGACTAGCGGGACCGGGGAGCTGTTTTTT. It is translated as CASSPGTSGTGELFF. The rearrangement links TRBV5-1 to TRBJ2-2; 12 nucleotides match TRBD2. Per germline, CDR1 SGHRS and CDR2 YFSETQ. V trimming: 4 bases; J trimming: 5 bases; junction bases outside the gene matches: 3. CDR3 length equals 15 residues.

The rearrangement uses TRBV6-2 or TRBV6-3 and TRBJ2-2, with 7 bases identical to TRBD1. Trimming took 6 bases from V and 1 from J; bases not matched to a gene: 5. Germline V lookup: CDR1 MNHEY, CDR2 SVGEGT. The CDR3 covers 15 residues. The CDR3 loop is CASRRDRKNTGELFF. In DNA, the CDR3 is TGTGCCAGCAGAAGGGACAGAAAGAACACCGGGGAGCTGTTTTTT.

This clonotype was detected ten times or more. The gene calls are TRBV3-1 and TRBJ2-7, with 8 bases lining up with TRBD2. CDR1 and CDR2 (germline): LGHDT, YNNKEL (reference sequence). The V segment lost 3 bases and the J segment 5 bases; nucleotides outside the gene matches: 18. The CDR3 is 18 amino acids. CDR3 bases: TGTGCCAGCAGCCATTCCGGGACTAGGGCCAGGCCGACCCACGAGCAGTACTTC. Translation: CASSHSGTRARPTHEQYF.

Regarding this clonotype: The junction differs from germline at one of its ends, possibly a read error. In DNA form, the CDR3 reads TGTGCCAGCGGCTTAGACTCTGGGGCCAACGTCCTGACTTTC. Translated, it gives CASGLDSGANVLTF. This chain uses TRBV7-2 with TRBJ2-6, with D unresolved. CDR1 and CDR2 (germline): SGHTA, FQGNSA. The CDR3 has 14 amino acids.

This chain uses TRBV12-3 or TRBV12-4 with TRBJ2-2; D is possibly TRBD1 or TRBD2 (5 bases each). Trimming shortened V by 5 bases and J by 6 bases, and 13 bases separated the two germline ends. CDR3 length: 14 residues. CDR3 sequence (DNA): TGTGCCAGCAGTCGCCCCGGGACCGCCGGGGAGCTGTTTTTT. As protein: CASSRPGTAGELFF.

The chain is built from TRBV2 and TRBJ2-4; 8 bases match TRBD2. The closer fit of TRBJ2-7 to the DNA end suggests the J call may be wrong. The germline gives CDR1 SNHLY, CDR2 FYNNEI. The CDR3 contains 15 residues. The CDR3 here is CASSELAGGVYEQYF. The CDR3 DNA reads TGTGCCAGCAGTGAACTGGCGGGGGGCGTATACGAGCAGTACTTC.

This clonotype occurred many times. This chain joins TRBV3-1 and TRBJ2-5; 8 bases are shared with TRBD2. Per the germline V gene, CDR1 is LGHDT and CDR2 is YNNKEL (reference sequence). This CDR3 is built from 13 residues. V lost 4 bases, J lost 5 bases, and 3 bases stayed unmatched. The CDR3 DNA follows: TGTGCCAGCAGCCGGCGGGGGGAGGAGACCCAGTACTTC. Residues: CASSRRGEETQYF.

This clonotype has at least ten counts. V usage is TRBV27 and J usage is TRBJ2-3; TRBD1 is a possible D gene (6 bases). CDR3 length: 15 amino acids. V was pared by 6 bases and J by 2 bases, with 15 bases between. Per the germline V gene, CDR1 is MNHEY and CDR2 is SMNVEV (reference sequence). CDR3 region: CASSPWGTTTDTQYF. The CDR3 DNA reads TGTGCCAGCAGCCCCTGGGGGACAACCACAGATACGCAGTATTTT.

On this clonotype: A much larger clonotype is one base distant, so this may be a read error. This chain connects TRBV20-1 to TRBJ2-7, with D perhaps being TRBD1 or TRBD2 (7 bases each). Near its end, the DNA agrees better with TRBJ2-4, so the J call may be wrong. The CDR3 has 14 residues. The germline gives CDR1 DFQATT, CDR2 SNEGSKA (reference sequence). The CDR3 region has the DNA TGCAGTGCTAGAGATCAGGGGGGGTGGGACATTCAGTACTTC. It yields the protein CSARDQGGWDIQYF.

This clonotype was seen repeatedly, ten times or more. The rearrangement links TRBV7-2 to TRBJ2-1; D remains unclear. V dropped 5 bases and J dropped 7 bases, with 9 bases sitting between them. Germline CDR1 reads SGHTA; CDR2 reads FQGNSA. The CDR3 loop spans 12 amino acids. CDR3 region: CASSPTRNEQFF. The CDR3 DNA sequence: TGTGCCAGCAGCCCAACGCGGAATGAGCAGTTCTTC.